These 9 T cell receptor beta chains were all obtained from the same sample, sequenced in a study of T cells in Graves' hyperthyroidism and ophthalmopathy. What was amplified from RNA transcripts were TCR beta CDR3 regions. RT-PCR in the first round (using the HTBI primer set) targeted the TCR CDR3. Using its own MiXCR run on the multiplex PCR reads, TCRdb lists one record per CDR3 protein. The sample consists of roughly 570,000 distinct CDR3 sequences, around a sixth of them appearing once. Sequenced: blood. The receptors derive from a woman aged 25 to 45 with Graves' hyperthyroidism.

In its sample, this clonotype was seen many times. V usage is TRBV24-1 and J usage is TRBJ2-7; 11 bases are a match to TRBD1. CDR1 and CDR2 (germline): KGHDR, SFDVKD. The CDR3 has 16 amino acids. The J segment lost 5 bases and the V segment lost 4 bases, leaving 9 bases of the junction unmatched. CDR3 protein: CATSERPGQGVNEQYF. CDR3 DNA sequence: TGTGCCACCAGTGAACGACCGGGACAGGGGGTCAACGAGCAGTACTTC.

This clonotype was detected many times. This rearrangement joins TRBV11-2 to TRBJ1-4; D is ambiguous. The V end lost 5 bases, the J end lost 7 bases, and 20 bases lay between the germline ends. Germline CDR1 and CDR2: SGHAT and FQNNGV. The CDR3 sequence is 16 residues long. The CDR3 region has the DNA TGTGCCAGCAGCCCATTAGTCCGCGGGGTTAGTGAAAAACTGTTTTTT. Amino acids: CASSPLVRGVSEKLFF.

This clonotype was seen only once. The chain combines TRBV24-1 with TRBJ2-2; the D gene is possibly TRBD2 (5 bases). The V end lost 1 base, the J end lost 10 bases, and 15 bases lay between the germline ends. The CDR3 length is 15 residues. CDR1 is KGHDR, CDR2 SFDVKD, per germline. The CDR3 nucleotides read TGTGCCACCAGTGATTTATCTAGCCGGGGAGTGGAGCTGTTTTTT. This sequence encodes CATSDLSSRGVELFF.

This clonotype was recorded many times. The CDR3 loop reads CSVEDLPHSNTEAFF. In DNA, the CDR3 is TGCAGCGTTGAAGATCTTCCCCACAGCAACACTGAAGCTTTCTTT. The chain couples TRBV29-1 to TRBJ1-1; D is uncertain. Germline V gene lookup returns CDR1 SQVTM and CDR2 ANQGSEA. The CDR3 runs 15 residues. Deletions cut 0 bases from V and 2 bases from J, with 13 bases between.

There are many counts of this clonotype. The gene calls are TRBV11-2 and TRBJ2-1, with a weak D call TRBD2 (6 bases). Between the trimmed V and J ends, which lost 6 bases and 4 bases, there was a span of 19 bases. The germline V gene has CDR1 SGHAT and CDR2 FQNNGV. The CDR3 contains 16 residues. CDR3 coding DNA: TGTGCCAGCAGTCCCGGGGTGGTAGCGGATTACAATGAGCAGTTCTTC. Protein: CASSPGVVADYNEQFF.

The V gene is TRBV6-1, the J gene TRBJ2-3, with 16 positions matching TRBD2. The CDR3 extends over 17 amino acids. V shed 4 bases, J shed 3 bases, and the junction held 4 bases outside the gene matches. The germline CDR1 and CDR2 sequences are MNHNS and SASEGT. Here the CDR3 reads CASSGGTSGRATDTQYF. The DNA for the CDR3 is TGTGCCAGCAGTGGTGGGACTAGCGGGAGGGCTACAGATACGCAGTATTTT.

This clonotype showed up many times. The rearrangement links TRBV28 to TRBJ1-2, with D perhaps matching TRBD1 (5 bases). Germline assignment: CDR1 MDHEN and CDR2 SYDVKM. V dropped 6 bases and J dropped 0 bases, with 17 bases sitting between them. The CDR3 loop spans 16 amino acids. The CDR3, as DNA: TGTGCCAGCAGCCACGGGGACTACACCTCTAACTATGGCTACACCTTC. The encoded protein is CASSHGDYTSNYGYTF.

This clonotype was counted at least ten times. The rearrangement joins TRBV28 to TRBJ1-5, with TRBD1 identical over 7 bases. CDR1 and CDR2 (germline): MDHEN, SYDVKM. With 5 bases clipped from V and 1 base from J, the junction kept 11 bases outside the gene matches. This CDR3 comprises 17 residues. The CDR3 region is CASSLQQGSGSNQPQHF. The CDR3 nucleotides read TGTGCCAGCAGTCTGCAACAGGGGTCGGGAAGCAATCAGCCCCAGCATTTT.

In its sample, this clonotype was seen many times. CDR3 sequence (DNA): TGTGCCAGCACCACCGGGGTGGGAGGGCCGATCAATGAGCAGTTCTTC. Amino acid sequence: CASTTGVGGPINEQFF. V and J are TRBV12-3 or TRBV12-4 and TRBJ2-1, with 7 bases fitting TRBD2. The J segment lost 6 bases and the V segment lost 7 bases, leaving 15 bases of the junction unmatched. This CDR3 contains 16 residues.